Below, 13 T cell receptor beta chains from the same sample are listed, as sequenced in a study of blood T cell repertoires in COVID-19. Profiling relied on immunoSEQ multiplex PCR, and the TCRdb table lists in-frame clones only, not all of them. This table has 200,000 to 250,000 clones, around 90% appearing once. Sequencing was carried out using PBMCs or T cells enriched from blood (not recorded which). The source is a woman in her 30s who had been exposed to COVID-19.

The chain employs TRBV18 and TRBJ1-1; D is ambiguous. V lost 3 bases to trimming and J lost 0 bases, with 14 bases between them. CDR3 size: 16 residues. In germline, CDR1 is KGHSH, CDR2 LQKENI. The CDR3 region is CASSPGSGIMNTEAFF. The CDR3 region has the DNA TGTGCCAGCTCACCGGGCTCAGGAATTATGAACACTGAAGCTTTCTTT.

The rearrangement joins TRBV4-1 to TRBJ2-7; TRBD1 matches at 10 bases. CDR3 length: 13 amino acids. Per germline, CDR1 MGHRA and CDR2 YSYEKL. The V gene end was trimmed by 5 bases and the J gene end by 7 bases; junction bases not matched to a gene: 5. The CDR3 spells CASSEGQGWEQYF. DNA for the CDR3: TGCGCCAGCAGCGAGGGACAGGGGTGGGAGCAGTACTTC.

The chain combines TRBV5-4 with TRBJ2-4; D is unclear. Germline V gives CDR1 SGHNT, CDR2 YYREEE (reference sequence). V shed 0 bases and J shed 5 bases, with 6 bases lying between them. The length of the CDR3 is 13 residues. CDR3 in DNA: TGTGCCAGCAGCTTGGGGCTAGAAAACATTCAGTACTTC. Protein: CASSLGLENIQYF.

V and J are TRBV18 and TRBJ2-5; TRBD1 matches at 8 bases. With 2 bases clipped from V and 5 bases from J, the junction kept 7 bases outside the gene matches. The V gene's germline CDR1 is KGHSH and CDR2 LQKENI. This CDR3 has 15 residues. DNA of the CDR3: TGTGCCAGCTCACCAAAGACAGGGGTATTGGAGACCCAGTACTTC. Translation: CASSPKTGVLETQYF.

The chain links TRBV5-4 to TRBJ2-5, with 11 bases identical to TRBD2. Trimming took 2 bases from V and 2 from J; bases not matched to a gene: 5. Germline assignment: CDR1 SGHNT and CDR2 YYREEE (reference sequence). The CDR3 totals 16 residues. The CDR3 sequence is CASSLGPSGGQETQYF. CDR3 nucleotides: TGTGCCAGCAGCTTAGGGCCTAGCGGGGGGCAAGAGACCCAGTACTTC.

The chain employs TRBV19 and TRBJ1-2; D is possibly TRBD1 (6 bases). Germline V gene sequence: CDR1 LNHDA, CDR2 SQIVND (reference sequence). Trimming stripped 5 bases from V and 4 bases from J, with 20 bases between. This CDR3 contains 16 residues. The CDR3 bases are TGTGCCAGTAGTTTCGCGCCAACAGGGCCGGGCTATGGCTACACCTTC. Protein sequence: CASSFAPTGPGYGYTF.

The chain recombines TRBV2 with TRBJ1-4, with 12 bases matching TRBD1. The CDR3 has 15 amino acids. V shed 6 bases and J 5 bases; nucleotides not matched to a gene: 4. CDR1 and CDR2 from the germline V gene are SNHLY and FYNNEI. The chain's CDR3 is CASRGTGGANEKLFF. CDR3 bases: TGTGCCAGCAGGGGGACAGGGGGCGCCAATGAAAAACTGTTTTTT.

The rearrangement uses TRBV19 and TRBJ2-2; 7 bases are a match to TRBD2. V was pared by 3 bases and J by 6 bases, with 10 bases of the junction left unmatched. Germline V gene lookup returns CDR1 LNHDA and CDR2 SQIVND (reference sequence). This CDR3 comprises 16 residues. CDR3 sequence: CASSIRLAARSGELFF. CDR3 DNA: TGTGCCAGTAGTATTAGGCTAGCGGCACGTTCCGGGGAGCTGTTTTTT.

This sequence joins TRBV5-4 and TRBJ2-5; no clear D gene. V lost 2 bases to trimming and J lost 5 bases, with 10 bases between them. The germline V gene has CDR1 SGHNT and CDR2 YYREEE (reference sequence). This CDR3 contains 13 residues. CDR3 loop: CASSFLEVETQYF. Here the CDR3 DNA reads TGTGCCAGCAGCTTTCTAGAGGTCGAGACCCAGTACTTC.

The chain links TRBV27 to TRBJ2-4, with 11 bases fitting TRBD2. The CDR3 spans 15 residues. Germline V lookup: CDR1 MNHEY, CDR2 SMNVEV (reference sequence). Trimming took 8 bases from V and 5 from J; bases not matched to a gene: 8. The CDR3 loop is CASSSGRLWENIQYF. CDR3 coding DNA: TGTGCCAGCTCTAGCGGGAGGCTGTGGGAAAACATTCAGTACTTC.

This chain uses TRBV11-2 with TRBJ2-7, with 8 bases lining up with TRBD1. The CDR3 totals 14 residues. From germline, CDR1 is SGHAT and CDR2 FQNNGV. After removal of 5 bases from V and 6 bases from J, the junction contained 9 bases not matched to a gene. The CDR3 spells CASSQTGDLGEQYF. CDR3 bases: TGTGCCAGCAGCCAGACAGGGGACCTGGGCGAGCAGTACTTC.

The V and J genes are TRBV19 and TRBJ2-1, with D perhaps TRBD1 (6 bases). Trimming shortened V by 5 bases and J by 1 base, and 12 bases separated the two germline ends. The germline V gene encodes CDR1 LNHDA and CDR2 SQIVND (reference sequence). This CDR3 contains 15 residues. CDR3 nucleotide sequence: TGTGCCAGTAGTGCCGACAGGTCTTCCTACAATGAGCAGTTCTTC. Translation gives CASSADRSSYNEQFF.

The gene calls are TRBV5-1 and TRBJ1-4; 8 nucleotides align to TRBD1. Germline V CDR1 and CDR2: SGHRS, YFSETQ. V was pared by 3 bases and J by 3 bases, with 1 base of the junction left unmatched. The CDR3 length is 14 residues. CDR3 residues: CASSSDRANEKLFF. In nucleotides, the CDR3 is TGCGCCAGCAGCTCGGACAGGGCTAATGAAAAACTGTTTTTT.